This TCR beta chain was profiled in a study of blood T cell repertoires in COVID-19. Measured with immunoSEQ multiplex PCR; TCRdb has only the in-frame clones, and not every one. The sample consists of a few hundred thousand clones, over 80% of them appearing once. The V end lost 2 bases, the J end lost 6 bases, and 6 bases lay between the germline ends. Germline V gives CDR1 SEHNR, CDR2 FQNEAQ (reference sequence). This CDR3 spans 12 amino acids. Participants were aged about 18 to 100 years from about 25 US areas. The specimen was PBMCs or T cells enriched from blood (not recorded which). This receptor was obtained from a woman aged 18-35 years who had recovered from COVID-19. This chain links TRBV7-9 with TRBJ2-3, with D unclear. The CDR3 loop reads CASSLMADTQYF. Written as DNA, the CDR3 is TGTGCCAGCAGCTTAATGGCCGATACGCAGTATTTT. Filled out from reference TRBV7-9 and TRBJ2-3, the complete variable domain reads DTGVSQNPRHKITKRGQNVTFRCDPISEHNRLYWYRQTLGQGPEFLTYFQNEAQLEKSRLLSDRFSAERPKGSFSTLEIQRTEQGDSAMYLCASSLMADTQYFGPGTRLTVL.